This T cell receptor (beta chain) was observed in a study of blood T cell repertoires in COVID-19. This CDR3 comprises 15 residues. Germline values: CDR1 MDHEN, CDR2 SYDVKM. The V end was cut by 5 bases, the J end by 2 bases, with 15 bases between. Produced via immunoSEQ multiplex PCR; TCRdb's table is partial and in-frame only. Of roughly 100,000 clones listed, approximately 84% are singletons. The source material was peripheral blood. This chain links TRBV28 with TRBJ2-5; TRBD2 might be the D (6 bases). The TCR originated in a human donor in a cohort sampled during active or convalescent COVID-19. CDR3 sequence: CASSRAGRQQETQYF. CDR3 nucleotide sequence: TGTGCCAGCAGTCGTGCGGGACGGCAGCAAGAGACCCAGTACTTC.